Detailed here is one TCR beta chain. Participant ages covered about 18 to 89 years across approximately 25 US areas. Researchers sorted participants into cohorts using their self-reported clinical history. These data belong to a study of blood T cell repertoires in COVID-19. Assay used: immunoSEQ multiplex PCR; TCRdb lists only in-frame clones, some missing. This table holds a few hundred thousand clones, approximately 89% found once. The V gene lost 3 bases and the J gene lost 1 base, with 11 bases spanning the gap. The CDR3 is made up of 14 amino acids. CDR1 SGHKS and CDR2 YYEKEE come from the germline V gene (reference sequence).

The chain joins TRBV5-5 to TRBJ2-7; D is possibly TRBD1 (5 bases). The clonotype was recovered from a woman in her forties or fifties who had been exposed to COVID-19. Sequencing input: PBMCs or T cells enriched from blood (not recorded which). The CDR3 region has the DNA TGTGCCAGCAGCTGGCCAGGGCAATCCTACGAGCAGTACTTC. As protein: CASSWPGQSYEQYF.